This T cell receptor beta chain was retrieved from a study of radiation and T cells in renal cell carcinoma. V was cut by 2 bases and J by 1 base, with 12 bases left in between. The CDR3 consists of 15 residues. Germline V gene data show CDR1 as MNHNY and CDR2 as SVGAGI (reference sequence). The time point here: baseline pretreatment blood. Regarding treatment: 15 Gy SBRT to primary tumor, nephrectomy 4 weeks later. Serial blood draws occurred at baseline and 2 and 4 weeks post-SBRT. Sequencing used immunoSEQ multiplex PCR; TCRdb keeps in-frame clones, though not all of them. The sample contains about 140,000 clones, less than 90% of which appear only once.

This receptor was identified in a woman aged 45-59 years with renal cell carcinoma. This sequence joins TRBV6-6 and TRBJ2-7; D may be TRBD2 (5 bases). Sample: blood, taken from a patient whose treatment included radiotherapy and nephrectomy. The CDR3 loop reads CASSYTFEGSYEQYF. CDR3 in DNA: TGTGCCAGCAGTTACACGTTCGAGGGTTCCTACGAGCAGTACTTC.